The following is a T cell receptor beta chain sequence with its context. Antigen: not known. Data came from immunoSEQ multiplex PCR; TCRdb stores just in-frame clones and leaves some out. In the table there are over 100,000 clones, 85% to 90% of which are singletons. The CDR3 extends over 15 amino acids. The junction had 6 bases not matched to a gene; V was cut back by 3 bases and J by 5 bases. Germline V gives CDR1 ENHRY, CDR2 SYGVKD. The data belong to a study of cytomegalovirus exposure and HLA in healthy donors. Points from the study as a whole: Some 150 TCR beta chains were listed as cytomegalovirus-associated. The tendency of first-cohort TCR clusters to co-occur in the 130 or so validation repertoires was identified by a subsequent analysis. Reported performance of the classifier showed diagnosis of cytomegalovirus status with high specificity and sensitivity.

The chain joins TRBV10-3 to TRBJ2-2; 7 bases are shared with TRBD1. Sequencing input: PBMCs. This TCR came from a woman between 18 and 29 years old in good health and CMV-seronegative. CDR3 bases: TGTGCCATCAGTGACAACAGGGGTTTTACCGGGGAGCTGTTTTTT. Amino acids: CAISDNRGFTGELFF.